Below, 26 T cell receptor beta chains from the same sample are listed, as sequenced in a study of OX40 agonist ivuxolimab in advanced cancers. The repertoire was sequenced with immunoSEQ multiplex PCR; TCRdb's copy has only in-frame clones and lacks some. The sample has 77,000 or so clones, less than 95% seen once. The sample in question was CD4+ or CD8+ T cells sorted from blood, obtained in a trial of the OX40 agonist ivuxolimab. Every receptor here comes from an adult with an advanced solid tumor such as melanoma, head and neck, liver or kidney cancer.

This clone was recorded once. The CDR3: CASSLSGKYYGYTF. The CDR3 coding sequence is TGTGCCAGCAGTTTATCAGGGAAATACTATGGCTACACCTTC. This rearrangement joins TRBV28 to TRBJ1-2, with D possibly TRBD1 on 5 matching bases. Germline V gene sequence: CDR1 MDHEN, CDR2 SYDVKM. V was pared by 1 base and J by 3 bases, with 9 bases between. This CDR3 spans 14 amino acids.

This chain uses TRBV6-5 with TRBJ2-7, with D possibly TRBD1 on 6 matching bases. The germline V and J ends were trimmed by 6 bases and 0 bases, with 15 bases remaining between them. Germline CDR1 reads MNHEY; CDR2 reads SVGAGI. The CDR3 extends over 15 amino acids. CDR3 DNA: TGTGCCAGCAGAGCGGACAGCCGCTTCTCCTACGAGCAGTACTTC. Amino acid sequence: CASRADSRFSYEQYF.

The chain recombines TRBV28 with TRBJ2-5; 7 positions match TRBD1. With the DNA end fitting TRBJ2-7 better, the J assignment may be wrong. Germline-derived CDR1 and CDR2 are MDHEN and SYDVKM. This CDR3 has 15 amino acids. CDR3 DNA sequence: TGTGCCAGCAGTTCCGCAGGGGGTGGGGGTGGCGAGCAGTACTTC. It codes for CASSSAGGGGGEQYF.

DNA of the CDR3: TGCAGCGCCCACACTAGCGGGAGGGCCGGCAATGAGCAGTTCTTC. Its translation is CSAHTSGRAGNEQFF. The genes are TRBV29-1 and TRBJ2-1, with 13 bases that match TRBD2. V gave up 7 bases and J gave up 6 bases; unmatched junction bases: 9. The CDR3 has 15 amino acids. CDR1 and CDR2 (germline): SQVTM, ANQGSEA.

The chain has TRBV7-2 and TRBJ1-1; TRBD1 matches 7 bases. CDR1 is SGHTA and CDR2 is FQGNSA in the germline V gene. V was clipped by 6 bases and J by 6 bases; unmatched bases: 7. The CDR3 is 13 residues long. CDR3 sequence reads: CASRVSGGAEAFF. The CDR3 bases are TGTGCCAGCAGGGTTTCAGGGGGGGCTGAAGCTTTCTTT.

The genes are TRBV2 and TRBJ1-5, with 7 bases fitting TRBD1. V shed 6 bases and J 6 bases; nucleotides not matched to a gene: 11. The CDR3 consists of 15 residues. Germline assignment: CDR1 SNHLY and CDR2 FYNNEI. The CDR3 here is CASSRYDRVLQPQHF. In DNA, the CDR3 is TGTGCCAGCAGCAGATACGACAGGGTGCTTCAGCCCCAGCATTTT.

This clone was detected once. The J gene is TRBJ2-7, the V gene TRBV19; 11 nucleotides agree with TRBD2. There are 16 residues in the CDR3. With V trimmed by 0 bases and J by 7 bases, 8 bases remained unmatched. CDR1 is LNHDA and CDR2 is SQIVND in the germline V gene (reference sequence). CDR3 coding DNA: TGTGCCAGTAGTATAGACCTCCGGGGACTAGCGGAAGAGCAGTACTTC. Its translation: CASSIDLRGLAEEQYF.

This clone was recorded once. This sequence joins TRBV4-2 and TRBJ2-4, with 14 bases fitting TRBD2. From germline, CDR1 is LGHNA and CDR2 YNFKEQ. V was pared by 4 bases and J by 0 bases, with 8 bases of the junction left unmatched. The CDR3 covers 19 residues. The CDR3 bases are TGTGCCAGCAGCCCAAAATGGGGACTAGCGGGGGTAGCCAAAAACATTCAGTACTTC. It yields the protein CASSPKWGLAGVAKNIQYF.

This clone was seen once. The chain links TRBV2 to TRBJ1-5; D not certain. The CDR3 has 14 amino acids. Germline CDR1 SNHLY, CDR2 FYNNEI. The V end lost 2 bases, the J end lost 3 bases, and 8 bases lay between the germline ends. The CDR3 spells CASSEWTYNQPQHF. Written as DNA, the CDR3 is TGTGCCAGCAGTGAATGGACGTACAATCAGCCCCAGCATTTT.

The chain combines TRBV18 with TRBJ2-2, with TRBD2 as a possible D gene (6 bases). The CDR3 totals 15 residues. V lost 5 bases, J lost 3 bases, and 13 bases lay in between. Germline CDR1 reads KGHSH; CDR2 reads LQKENI. The CDR3 DNA follows: TGTGCCAGCTCAGAACGGAGGGCGGACACCGGGGAGCTGTTTTTT. Protein sequence: CASSERRADTGELFF.

The chain links TRBV5-4 to TRBJ2-3; 12 positions match TRBD2. V dropped 0 bases and J dropped 1; count of bases not matched to a gene: 0. The CDR3 runs 16 residues. Germline V gene lookup returns CDR1 SGHNT and CDR2 YYREEE (reference sequence). In nucleotides, the CDR3 is TGTGCCAGCAGCTTGGGACTAGCGGGAGGCACAGATACGCAGTATTTT. This codes for CASSLGLAGGTDTQYF. Using reference TRBV5-4 and TRBJ2-3 for the parts outside the CDR3, the full variable domain is ETGVTQSPTHLIKTRGQQVTLRCSSQSGHNTVSWYQQALGQGPQFIFQYYREEENGRGNFPPRFSGLQFPNYSSELNVNALELDDSALYLCASSLGLAGGTDTQYFGPGTRLTVL.

The chain recombines TRBV2 with TRBJ2-7; 10 bases match TRBD2. Unmatched junction bases numbered 6, after V lost 4 bases and J lost 3 bases. The CDR3 length is 15 residues. In germline, CDR1 is SNHLY, CDR2 FYNNEI. CDR3 in DNA: TGTGCCAGCAGTGCGGGGCTAGCGGGGGACTACGAGCAGTACTTC. Amino acid sequence: CASSAGLAGDYEQYF. Combining the CDR3 with reference TRBV2 and TRBJ2-7 gives the whole variable domain EPEVTQTPSHQVTQMGQEVILRCVPISNHLYFYWYRQILGQKVEFLVSFYNNEISEKSEIFDDQFSVERPDGSNFTLKIRSTKLEDSAMYFCASSAGLAGDYEQYFGPGTRLTVT.

The rearrangement links TRBV7-9 to TRBJ2-3; 7 bases agree with TRBD1. This CDR3 comprises 12 residues. V was clipped by 5 bases and J by 15 bases; unmatched bases: 11. Germline assignment: CDR1 SEHNR and CDR2 FQNEAQ (reference sequence). This CDR3 reads CASSLLQGIIYF. The CDR3 DNA is TGTGCCAGCAGCCTACTACAGGGGATAATTTATTTT.

The chain links TRBV19 to TRBJ1-5; unclear D gene. V gave up 2 bases and J gave up 5 bases, with 7 bases separating them. Germline assignment: CDR1 LNHDA and CDR2 SQIVND (reference sequence). The length of the CDR3 is 13 residues. Written as DNA, the CDR3 is TGTGCCAGTAGTATAATAAAGGATCAGCCCCAGCATTTT. Residues: CASSIIKDQPQHF.

CDR3 amino acids: CASSLTGGQPQHF. CDR3 sequence (DNA): TGTGCCAGCAGCTTAACAGGGGGTCAGCCCCAGCATTTT. The chain has TRBV7-2 and TRBJ1-5; TRBD1 matches at 8 bases. V gave up 2 bases and J gave up 6 bases; unmatched junction bases: 0. Germline V gene lookup returns CDR1 SGHTA and CDR2 FQGNSA. This CDR3 comprises 13 residues. The whole variable domain, filled in from reference TRBV7-2 and TRBJ1-5, reads GAGVSQSPSNKVTEKGKDVELRCDPISGHTALYWYRQSLGQGLEFLIYFQGNSAPDKSGLPSDRFSAERTGGSVSTLTIQRTQQEDSAVYLCASSLTGGQPQHFGDGTRLSIL.

This chain joins TRBV4-3 and TRBJ2-2; 10 bases are shared with TRBD2. The ends lost 6 bases at V and 3 bases at J; junction bases unmatched: 4. The CDR3 covers 15 residues. Germline CDR1 LGHNA, CDR2 YSLEER. CDR3 DNA: TGCGCCAGCAGGCGGACTAGCGGAGACACCGGGGAGCTGTTTTTT. Its protein is CASRRTSGDTGELFF.

The chain combines TRBV9 with TRBJ2-1, with 8 bases identical to TRBD2. The CDR3 loop spans 14 amino acids. Germline CDR1 SGDLS, CDR2 YYNGEE. The V segment lost 7 bases and the J segment 4 bases; nucleotides outside the gene matches: 7. DNA for the CDR3: TGTGCCAGCGGGCTAGCGGGTATATACAATGAGCAGTTCTTC. Encoded protein: CASGLAGIYNEQFF.

The chain joins TRBV7-2 to TRBJ2-2; D uncertain. Germline V gene sequence: CDR1 SGHTA, CDR2 FQGNSA. V shed 5 bases and J shed 2 bases, with 9 bases lying between them. The CDR3 extends over 14 amino acids. The CDR3 is CASSRDGNTGELFF. The CDR3, as DNA: TGTGCCAGCAGCCGAGACGGAAACACCGGGGAGCTGTTTTTT.

CDR3 nucleotides: TGTGCCAGTAGTCCCCGCGGCGAGGGTAACACCATATATTTT. It specifies CASSPRGEGNTIYF. J is TRBJ1-3 and V is TRBV19, with no clear D. CDR1 is LNHDA, CDR2 SQIVND, per germline (reference sequence). The CDR3 runs to 14 residues. Trimming took 5 bases from V and 7 from J, leaving 15 bases between them.

This chain links TRBV11-2 with TRBJ1-1; a possible D gene is TRBD1 (6 bases). From germline, CDR1 is SGHAT and CDR2 FQNNGV. Between the trimmed V and J ends, which lost 2 bases and 0 bases, there was a span of 10 bases. This CDR3 comprises 15 residues. The CDR3, as DNA: TGTGCCAGCAGCTTACAAACAGGGTTGAACACTGAAGCTTTCTTT. This codes for CASSLQTGLNTEAFF.

The chain joins TRBV7-2 to TRBJ2-2; possibly TRBD1 or TRBD2 for D (6 bases each). CDR3 size: 14 residues. Trimming shortened V by 5 bases and J by 5 bases, and 12 bases separated the two germline ends. Germline-derived CDR1 and CDR2 are SGHTA and FQGNSA. The chain's CDR3 is CASSTGDRTGELFF. CDR3 DNA sequence: TGTGCCAGCAGCACGGGAGACAGGACCGGGGAGCTGTTTTTT.

The rearrangement uses TRBV29-1 and TRBJ2-6, with D unclear. V lost 4 bases to trimming and J lost 0 bases, with 4 bases between them. The CDR3 consists of 13 residues. Germline assignment: CDR1 SQVTM and CDR2 ANQGSEA. CDR3 DNA sequence: TGCAGCGTTGGACACTCTGGGGCCAACGTCCTGACTTTC. Its protein product is CSVGHSGANVLTF.

This sequence joins TRBV7-6 and TRBJ2-1; D is possibly TRBD1 or TRBD2 (6 bases each). This CDR3 has 14 residues. Trimming left V 4 bases short and J 6 bases short, with 13 bases between. Germline assignment: CDR1 SGHVS and CDR2 FNYEAQ. This chain's CDR3 is CASSSGAAGNEQFF. The CDR3 DNA reads as TGTGCCAGCAGCTCGGGGGCAGCTGGCAATGAGCAGTTCTTC.

V is TRBV7-9 and J is TRBJ2-1, with D tentatively TRBD1 or TRBD2 (5 bases each). Trimming removed 2 bases from V and 10 bases from J, with 9 bases in between. The CDR3 extends over 12 amino acids. The germline CDR1 and CDR2 sequences are SEHNR and FQNEAQ (reference sequence). Written as DNA, the CDR3 is TGTGCCAGCAGCTTATCCCGGGGCGAGCAGTTCTTC. Translation: CASSLSRGEQFF.

The chain is built from TRBV11-2 and TRBJ1-1; TRBD1 is a possible D gene (6 bases). The germline gives CDR1 SGHAT, CDR2 FQNNGV. V was trimmed by 5 bases and J by 5 bases, leaving 12 bases between them. The CDR3 extends over 13 amino acids. In DNA, the CDR3 is TGTGCCAGCAGCGCGACAGGAGGTACTGAAGCTTTCTTT. This codes for CASSATGGTEAFF.

V usage is TRBV12-2 and J usage is TRBJ2-7. TRBV12-2 is a pseudogene locus. The CDR3 has 18 amino acids. CDR3 amino acids: CASRLHLSRIKLSYEQYF. Here the CDR3 DNA reads TGTGCAAGTCGCCTTCACTTAAGCCGGATTAAACTCTCCTACGAGCAGTACTTC.